These T cell receptor beta chains were read from a single sample in a study of shared clonotypes between healthy human individuals. Clones were sequenced by immunoSEQ multiplex PCR, and TCRdb holds only the in-frame ones, with some missing. The top ten hold about an eighth of the sample, which has 400,000 to 500,000 clones, less than 80% seen once. The sequencing input was PBMCs. These receptors all come from a woman in her forties in good health. Some clones in this sample may be carry-over from other donors' samples. The CDR3 runs from the conserved cysteine through the conserved F or W. The order of the fields is D gene, J gene, clone size, V gene, CDR3 DNA, CDR3 protein. The D gene is left open where the match is weak. The listing skips clone size in some rows; elsewhere it reads once, few, many or a size class.

d_call: .
j_call: TRBJ2-7
clone_size: once
v_call: TRBV18
cdr3_nt: TGTGCCAGCTCACCAACCCCGGACGGCTACGAGCAGTACTTC
cdr3_aa: CASSPTPDGYEQYF

d_call: TRBD2
j_call: TRBJ2-3
clone_size: .
v_call: TRBV27
cdr3_nt: TGTGCCAGCAGTTTGTATAGCGGGAGATGGGATACGCAGTATTTT
cdr3_aa: CASSLYSGRWDTQYF

d_call: TRBD1
j_call: TRBJ2-7
clone_size: .
v_call: TRBV6-5
cdr3_nt: TGTGCCAGCGGTAACAGGGGGCATTACGAGCAGTACTTC
cdr3_aa: CASGNRGHYEQYF

d_call: .
j_call: TRBJ1-1
clone_size: .
v_call: TRBV18
cdr3_nt: TGTGCCAGCTCGGCAGGGGTGAGGTTGTACACTGAAGCTTTCTTT
cdr3_aa: CASSAGVRLYTEAFF

d_call: .
j_call: TRBJ2-1
clone_size: few
v_call: TRBV7-9
cdr3_nt: TGTGCCAGCAGCCCCAGAGGGGGTAGCGCTTACAATGAGCAGTTCTTC
cdr3_aa: CASSPRGGSAYNEQFF

d_call: TRBD1
j_call: TRBJ1-4
clone_size: .
v_call: TRBV5-1
cdr3_nt: TGCGCCAGCAGCTTGAGTCAGGGGGCGCAAAAACTGTTTTTT
cdr3_aa: CASSLSQGAQKLFF

d_call: .
j_call: TRBJ1-1
clone_size: .
v_call: TRBV2
cdr3_nt: TGTGCCAGCAGTGAACGGGCATTTATGAACACTGAAGCTTTCTTT
cdr3_aa: CASSERAFMNTEAFF

d_call: TRBD1
j_call: TRBJ1-1
clone_size: .
v_call: TRBV28
cdr3_nt: TGTGCCACCCAAAGGGGCAGGGGGCTGAGCACTGAAGCTTTCTTT
cdr3_aa: CATQRGRGLSTEAFF

d_call: TRBD2
j_call: TRBJ2-1
clone_size: few
v_call: TRBV14
cdr3_nt: TGTGCCAGCAGCAGTATAGCGGGAAGTTACAATGAGCAGTTCTTC
cdr3_aa: CASSSIAGSYNEQFF

d_call: .
j_call: TRBJ2-2
clone_size: few
v_call: TRBV7-9
cdr3_nt: TGTGCCAGCAGCCCCAGGGTGGGCGGCGCCGGGGAGCTGTTTTTT
cdr3_aa: CASSPRVGGAGELFF

d_call: .
j_call: TRBJ1-1
clone_size: .
v_call: TRBV27
cdr3_nt: TGTGCCAGCAGCCTTTCCCAAAGGACTGAAGCTTTCTTT
cdr3_aa: CASSLSQRTEAFF

d_call: .
j_call: TRBJ2-1
clone_size: .
v_call: TRBV7-3
cdr3_nt: TGTGCCAGCAGCCCTTGGAGAGATTCATACAATGAGCAGTTCTTC
cdr3_aa: CASSPWRDSYNEQFF

d_call: TRBD1
j_call: TRBJ2-7
clone_size: .
v_call: TRBV5-4
cdr3_nt: TGTGCCAGCAGCCAAGACAGGGGCCTCTACGAGCAGTACTTC
cdr3_aa: CASSQDRGLYEQYF

d_call: TRBD1
j_call: TRBJ2-5
clone_size: few
v_call: TRBV7-9
cdr3_nt: TGTGCCAGCAGCCCACGGGACAGGGCCGGGGAGACCCAGTACTTC
cdr3_aa: CASSPRDRAGETQYF

d_call: TRBD2
j_call: TRBJ2-7
clone_size: once
v_call: TRBV7-6
cdr3_nt: TGTGCCAGCAGCCCCGGGACTAGCGGGAGGTTGGAGCAGTACTTC
cdr3_aa: CASSPGTSGRLEQYF

d_call: .
j_call: TRBJ2-1
clone_size: .
v_call: TRBV5-1
cdr3_nt: TGCGCCAGCAAGCAGGAGTTAGGCGATGAGCAGTTCTTC
cdr3_aa: CASKQELGDEQFF

d_call: .
j_call: TRBJ1-3
clone_size: .
v_call: TRBV4-1
cdr3_nt: TGCGCCAGCAGCCAAGACCCGAGGGCTCGGGGAAACACCATATATTTT
cdr3_aa: CASSQDPRARGNTIYF

d_call: .
j_call: TRBJ1-1
clone_size: .
v_call: TRBV18
cdr3_nt: TGTGCCAGCTCACCACGGGACTCGAACACTGAAGCTTTCTTT
cdr3_aa: CASSPRDSNTEAFF

d_call: .
j_call: TRBJ1-5
clone_size: .
v_call: TRBV7-8
cdr3_nt: TGTGCCAGCTCCCTAGGGGCGTTGGGGGATCAGCCCCAGCATTTT
cdr3_aa: CASSLGALGDQPQHF

d_call: .
j_call: TRBJ2-7
clone_size: .
v_call: TRBV5-4
cdr3_nt: TGTGCCAGCAGCTTGGACATGAGGTCCTACGAGCAGTACTTC
cdr3_aa: CASSLDMRSYEQYF

d_call: TRBD1
j_call: TRBJ2-1
clone_size: .
v_call: TRBV6-4
cdr3_nt: TGTGCCAGCAGTGAAGGACAGGGCTCCTACAATGAGCAGTTCTTC
cdr3_aa: CASSEGQGSYNEQFF

d_call: TRBD1
j_call: TRBJ2-3
clone_size: .
v_call: TRBV27
cdr3_nt: TGTGCCAGCAGTTTCTCAGGGGGAACGCAGTATTTT
cdr3_aa: CASSFSGGTQYF

d_call: TRBD1
j_call: TRBJ2-7
clone_size: .
v_call: TRBV6-6
cdr3_nt: TGTGCCAGCAGTTACCCTTTCGACAGGGCTGGAGAGCAGTACTTC
cdr3_aa: CASSYPFDRAGEQYF

d_call: .
j_call: TRBJ1-2
clone_size: .
v_call: TRBV7-6
cdr3_nt: TGTGCCAGCAGCGGTCGAAAGACCTATGGCTACACCTTC
cdr3_aa: CASSGRKTYGYTF

d_call: .
j_call: TRBJ2-7
clone_size: few
v_call: TRBV9
cdr3_nt: TGTGCCAGCAGCGTAGAGGGGACCAGCTTTTACGAGCAGTACTTC
cdr3_aa: CASSVEGTSFYEQYF

d_call: TRBD1
j_call: TRBJ2-7
clone_size: few
v_call: TRBV18
cdr3_nt: TGTGCCAGCTCACCTGGGCATGGACAGGGCTACGAGCAGTACTTC
cdr3_aa: CASSPGHGQGYEQYF

d_call: TRBD2
j_call: TRBJ2-5
clone_size: many
v_call: TRBV5-1
cdr3_nt: TGCGCCAGCAGCTTGACTAGCGGGGAAGAGACCCAGTACTTC
cdr3_aa: CASSLTSGEETQYF

d_call: .
j_call: TRBJ1-4
clone_size: many
v_call: TRBV30
cdr3_nt: TGTGCCTACGGACGGGGGTATAGTGAAAAACTGTTTTTT
cdr3_aa: CAYGRGYSEKLFF

d_call: .
j_call: TRBJ1-4
clone_size: once
v_call: TRBV2
cdr3_nt: TGTGCCAGCAGATCGTCCCGGGACATTGCAACTAATGAAAAACTGTTTTTT
cdr3_aa: CASRSSRDIATNEKLFF

d_call: .
j_call: TRBJ1-5
clone_size: few
v_call: TRBV21-1
cdr3_nt: TGTGCCAGCAGCAAACACCAGCCCCAGCATTTT
cdr3_aa: CASSKHQPQHF

d_call: TRBD1
j_call: TRBJ2-1
clone_size: .
v_call: TRBV11-2
cdr3_nt: TGTGCCAGCAGCTTAGCGACGACAGGGGAGGTCGATGAGCAGTTCTTC
cdr3_aa: CASSLATTGEVDEQFF

d_call: .
j_call: TRBJ2-4
clone_size: .
v_call: TRBV19
cdr3_nt: TGTGCCAGTAGTACTTCAGGGGTAACCAAAAACATTCAGTACTTC
cdr3_aa: CASSTSGVTKNIQYF

d_call: TRBD1
j_call: TRBJ2-2
clone_size: .
v_call: TRBV9
cdr3_nt: TGTGCCAGCAGGGGACAGGTACAACCGGAGCTGTTTTTT
cdr3_aa: CASRGQVQPELFF

d_call: TRBD1
j_call: TRBJ1-1
clone_size: .
v_call: TRBV11-2
cdr3_nt: TGTGCCAGCAGCTTAGTAGGGGGCAACACTGAAGCTTTCTTT
cdr3_aa: CASSLVGGNTEAFF

d_call: .
j_call: TRBJ1-1
clone_size: once
v_call: TRBV7-3
cdr3_nt: TGTGCCAGCAGCCTAAATACACTGACTGAAGCTTTCTTT
cdr3_aa: CASSLNTLTEAFF

d_call: .
j_call: TRBJ1-5
clone_size: .
v_call: TRBV4-1
cdr3_nt: TGCGCCAGCAGCCAAGAGGGGGGAATTCAGCCCCAGCATTTT
cdr3_aa: CASSQEGGIQPQHF

d_call: TRBD1
j_call: TRBJ2-7
clone_size: .
v_call: TRBV30
cdr3_nt: TGTGCCTGGAGCCGGGACAGGACCCGGGGCGAGCAGTACTTC
cdr3_aa: CAWSRDRTRGEQYF

d_call: TRBD2
j_call: TRBJ2-5
clone_size: once
v_call: TRBV28
cdr3_nt: TGTGCCAGCAGAAGGACTAGGGAAGAGACCCAGTACTTC
cdr3_aa: CASRRTREETQYF

d_call: TRBD2
j_call: TRBJ2-5
clone_size: .
v_call: TRBV19
cdr3_nt: TGTGCCAGTAGTTTAGGGACTAGCGGGAAGGAGACCCAGTACTTC
cdr3_aa: CASSLGTSGKETQYF

d_call: .
j_call: TRBJ2-7
clone_size: .
v_call: TRBV5-1
cdr3_nt: TGCGCCAGCAGCTTGGCCGGGCAGAGAGACGAGCAGTACTTC
cdr3_aa: CASSLAGQRDEQYF

d_call: .
j_call: TRBJ2-7
clone_size: .
v_call: TRBV2
cdr3_nt: TGTGCCAGCAACGCTGGTGGTAACGAGCAGTACTTC
cdr3_aa: CASNAGGNEQYF

d_call: TRBD2
j_call: TRBJ2-7
clone_size: .
v_call: TRBV7-2
cdr3_nt: TGTGCCAGCAGCTCGCCGACACTAGCGGCACTGGGGGAGCAGTACTTC
cdr3_aa: CASSSPTLAALGEQYF

d_call: .
j_call: TRBJ1-1
clone_size: .
v_call: TRBV7-3
cdr3_nt: TGTGCCAGCAGCTCAGACCCCAACACTGAAGCTTTCTTT
cdr3_aa: CASSSDPNTEAFF

d_call: TRBD2
j_call: TRBJ2-1
clone_size: few
v_call: TRBV6-4
cdr3_nt: TGTGCCAGCAGTGGACTAGCGGGAGAATTCAATGAGCAGTTCTTC
cdr3_aa: CASSGLAGEFNEQFF

d_call: .
j_call: TRBJ2-7
clone_size: .
v_call: TRBV28
cdr3_nt: TGTGCCAGCAGTTTAGTATCCACATACGAGCAGTACTTC
cdr3_aa: CASSLVSTYEQYF

d_call: .
j_call: TRBJ2-1
clone_size: .
v_call: TRBV5-1
cdr3_nt: TGCGCCAGCAGCTTGTTTATCGGTGGGGGCAATGAGCAGTTCTTC
cdr3_aa: CASSLFIGGGNEQFF

d_call: .
j_call: TRBJ1-1
clone_size: .
v_call: TRBV29-1
cdr3_nt: TGCAGCGTTGACAGGGCGAACACTGAAGCTTTCTTT
cdr3_aa: CSVDRANTEAFF

d_call: TRBD2
j_call: TRBJ2-5
clone_size: .
v_call: TRBV19
cdr3_nt: TGTGCCAGTAGTACCTCAAGACTAGCGGGGGAAGAGACCCAGTACTTC
cdr3_aa: CASSTSRLAGEETQYF

d_call: .
j_call: TRBJ2-5
clone_size: .
v_call: TRBV7-9
cdr3_nt: TGTGCCAGCAGTTTAGCCCTAGAGAGACAGCCCCAGTACTTC
cdr3_aa: CASSLALERQPQYF

d_call: TRBD1
j_call: TRBJ2-7
clone_size: .
v_call: TRBV7-6
cdr3_nt: TGTGCCAGCAGCTCCCCTTTGGGACAGGGGGCCAACGAGCAGTACTTC
cdr3_aa: CASSSPLGQGANEQYF

d_call: .
j_call: TRBJ1-3
clone_size: few
v_call: TRBV7-6
cdr3_nt: TGTGCCAGCAGCTTAGCCCCGGGGCCAAGCTCTGGAAACACCATATATTTT
cdr3_aa: CASSLAPGPSSGNTIYF

d_call: TRBD1
j_call: TRBJ2-7
clone_size: .
v_call: TRBV19
cdr3_nt: TGTGCCAGTAGTATAGCCGGACAGGGGGGTTACGAGCAGTACTTC
cdr3_aa: CASSIAGQGGYEQYF

d_call: .
j_call: TRBJ1-2
clone_size: once
v_call: TRBV30
cdr3_nt: TGTGCCCGGAGATCCAGGGGACGGTATGGCTACACCTTC
cdr3_aa: CARRSRGRYGYTF

d_call: TRBD1
j_call: TRBJ2-5
clone_size: few
v_call: TRBV18
cdr3_nt: TGTGCCAGCACGGACAGGGGGGTCCAGTACTTC
cdr3_aa: CASTDRGVQYF